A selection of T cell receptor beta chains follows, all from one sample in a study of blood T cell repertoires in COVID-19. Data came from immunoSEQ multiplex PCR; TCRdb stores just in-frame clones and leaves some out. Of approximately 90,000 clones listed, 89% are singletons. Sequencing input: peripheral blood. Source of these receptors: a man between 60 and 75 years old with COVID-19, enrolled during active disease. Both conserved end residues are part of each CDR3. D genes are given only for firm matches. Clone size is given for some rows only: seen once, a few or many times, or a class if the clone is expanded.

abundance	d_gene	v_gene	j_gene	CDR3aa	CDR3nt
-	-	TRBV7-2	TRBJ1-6	CASSLKSGEYSPLHF	TGTGCCAGCAGCTTAAAGTCAGGGGAATATTCACCCCTCCACTTT
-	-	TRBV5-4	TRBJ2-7	CASSSRDTGLYEQYF	TGTGCCAGCAGCTCCCGGGACACGGGCCTTTACGAGCAGTACTTC
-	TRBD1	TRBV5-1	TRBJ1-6	CASSLAGTGASPLHF	TGCGCCAGCAGCTTGGCCGGGACAGGGGCATCACCCCTCCACTTT
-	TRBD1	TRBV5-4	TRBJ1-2	CASWTGSSYGYTF	TGTGCCAGCTGGACAGGATCCTCCTATGGCTACACCTTC
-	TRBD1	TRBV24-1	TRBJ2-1	CATSVGGTGGEQFF	TGTGCCACCAGTGTAGGGGGGACAGGCGGTGAGCAGTTCTTC
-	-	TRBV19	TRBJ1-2	CASSIEGGQLYGYTF	TGTGCCAGTAGTATAGAGGGCGGACAACTCTATGGCTACACCTTC
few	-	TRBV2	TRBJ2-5	CASGAGETQYF	TGTGCCAGCGGGGCCGGAGAGACCCAGTACTTC
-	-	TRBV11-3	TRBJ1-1	CASSLFEATEAFF	TGTGCCAGCAGCTTATTCGAGGCAACTGAAGCTTTCTTT
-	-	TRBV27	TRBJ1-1	CASSSGLTVMDTEAFF	TGTGCCAGCAGTTCAGGGCTGACTGTTATGGACACTGAAGCTTTCTTT
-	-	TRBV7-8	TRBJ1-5	CASSLNRIRGANQPQHF	TGTGCCAGCAGCTTAAATCGTATCCGGGGAGCGAATCAGCCCCAGCATTTT
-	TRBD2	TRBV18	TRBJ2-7	CASSPGSGSSYEQYF	TGTGCCAGCTCACCAGGGAGCGGGAGCTCCTACGAGCAGTACTTC
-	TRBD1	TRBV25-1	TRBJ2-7	CASSEYGDRDYEQYF	TGTGCCAGCAGTGAATATGGGGACAGGGACTACGAGCAGTACTTC
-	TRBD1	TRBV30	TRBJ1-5	CAWSAGTARGSNQPQHF	TGTGCCTGGAGCGCCGGGACAGCCCGAGGTAGCAATCAGCCCCAGCATTTT
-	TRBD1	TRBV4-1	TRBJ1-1	CASSRPGTGIEAFF	TGCGCCAGCAGCCGTCCCGGGACAGGGATTGAAGCTTTCTTT
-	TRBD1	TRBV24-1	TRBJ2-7	CATSRTGASYEQYF	TGTGCCACCAGCCGGACAGGGGCGTCCTACGAGCAGTACTTC
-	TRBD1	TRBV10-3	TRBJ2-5	CAISSKQGAGETQYF	TGTGCCATCAGTTCCAAACAGGGGGCGGGGGAGACCCAGTACTTC
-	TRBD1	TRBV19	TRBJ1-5	CASRNRGRDQPQHF	TGTGCCAGTAGAAACAGGGGGCGAGATCAGCCCCAGCATTTT
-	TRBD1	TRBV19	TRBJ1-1	CASSNTGELNTEAFF	TGTGCCAGTAGTAATACAGGGGAATTGAACACTGAAGCTTTCTTT
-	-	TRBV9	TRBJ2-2	CASSELTTGELFF	TGTGCCAGCAGCGAGTTGACAACCGGGGAGCTGTTTTTT
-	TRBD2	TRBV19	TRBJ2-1	CASRTSGSHEQFF	TGTGCCAGTAGGACTAGCGGGAGTCATGAGCAGTTCTTC
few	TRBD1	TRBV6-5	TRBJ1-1	CASSWTGRNTEAFF	TGTGCCAGCAGTTGGACAGGGAGGAACACTGAAGCTTTCTTT
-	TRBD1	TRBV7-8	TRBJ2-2	CASSPGTGASTGELFF	TGTGCCAGCAGCCCAGGGACAGGGGCGTCCACCGGGGAGCTGTTTTTT
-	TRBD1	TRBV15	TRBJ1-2	CATSRDHGDRGQDGYTF	TGTGCCACCAGCAGAGATCATGGGGACAGGGGGCAGGATGGCTACACCTTC
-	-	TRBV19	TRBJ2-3	CASSIPDRRSSTDTQYF	TGTGCCAGTAGTATCCCCGACAGACGATCTAGCACAGATACGCAGTATTTT
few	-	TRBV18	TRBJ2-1	CASSRRGWGDEQFF	TGTGCCAGCTCACGAAGGGGCTGGGGCGATGAGCAGTTCTTC
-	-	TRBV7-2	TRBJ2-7	CASSPGSYEQYF	TGTGCCAGCAGCCCGGGTTCCTACGAGCAGTACTTC
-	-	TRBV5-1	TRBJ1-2	CASSLAPSRSVYGYTF	TGCGCCAGCAGCTTGGCCCCCAGTCGGAGTGTCTATGGCTACACCTTC
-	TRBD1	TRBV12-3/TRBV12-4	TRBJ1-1	CASSMTGYTEAFF	TGTGCCAGCAGTATGACAGGGTACACTGAAGCTTTCTTT
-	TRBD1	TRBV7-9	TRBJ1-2	CASSEQGRLNGYTF	TGTGCCAGCAGCGAACAGGGGCGACTGAATGGCTACACCTTC
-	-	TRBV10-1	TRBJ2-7	CASSDSDRAYEQYF	TGCGCCAGCAGTGACTCTGACAGAGCCTACGAGCAGTACTTC
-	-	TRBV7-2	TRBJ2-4	CASSLDQDSLAKNIQYF	TGTGCCAGCAGCTTAGACCAGGACAGTCTAGCCAAAAACATTCAGTACTTC
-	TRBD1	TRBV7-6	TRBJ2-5	CASSLSPPQGETQYF	TGTGCCAGCAGTTTATCACCTCCACAGGGGGAGACCCAGTACTTC
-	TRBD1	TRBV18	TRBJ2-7	CASSPGQESVEQYF	TGTGCCAGCTCGCCGGGACAGGAATCCGTCGAGCAGTACTTC
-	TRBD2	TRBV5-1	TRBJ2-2	CASSLIAGAGELFF	TGCGCCAGCAGCTTGATAGCGGGAGCCGGGGAGCTGTTTTTT
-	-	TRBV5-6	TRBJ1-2	CASSLLAGQGQGGYTF	TGTGCCAGCAGCTTATTAGCTGGGCAGGGGCAAGGAGGCTACACCTTC
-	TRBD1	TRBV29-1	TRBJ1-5	CSVGQGPGPQHF	TGCAGCGTCGGACAGGGGCCGGGGCCCCAGCATTTT
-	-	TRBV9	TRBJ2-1	CASSQRGDGEQFF	TGTGCCAGCAGCCAACGGGGTGACGGTGAGCAGTTCTTC
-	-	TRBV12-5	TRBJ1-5	CASGLSVRTDPDQPQHF	TGTGCTAGTGGTTTGTCCGTTCGGACAGATCCTGATCAGCCCCAGCATTTT
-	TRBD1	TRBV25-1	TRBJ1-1	CASSQWTGEYTEAFF	TGTGCCAGCAGTCAATGGACAGGGGAGTACACTGAAGCTTTCTTT
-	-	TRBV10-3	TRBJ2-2	CAISAEYNTGELFF	TGTGCCATCAGTGCAGAATACAACACCGGGGAGCTGTTTTTT
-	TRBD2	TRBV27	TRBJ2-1	CASRPGLQISYEREQFF	TGTGCCAGCAGACCGGGACTACAAATCTCCTATGAGAGAGAGCAGTTCTTC
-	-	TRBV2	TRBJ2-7	CASSPGPEDEQYF	TGTGCCAGCAGTCCGGGTCCAGAGGACGAGCAGTACTTC
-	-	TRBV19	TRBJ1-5	CASSIISDSPIRPQHF	TGTGCCAGTAGTATAATCAGTGACAGCCCAATTCGGCCCCAGCATTTT
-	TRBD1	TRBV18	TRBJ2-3	CASSLQGARSDTQYF	TGTGCCAGCTCATTACAGGGGGCAAGGTCGGATACGCAGTATTTT
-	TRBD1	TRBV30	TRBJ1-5	CAWSVWDRDQPQHF	TGTGCCTGGAGTGTATGGGACAGGGATCAGCCCCAGCATTTT
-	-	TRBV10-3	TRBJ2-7	CAISEFGEQYF	TGTGCCATCAGTGAGTTCGGCGAGCAGTACTTC
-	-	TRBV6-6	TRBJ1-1	CASIPGDTTINTEAFF	TGTGCCAGCATTCCCGGGGACACCACTATTAACACTGAAGCTTTCTTT
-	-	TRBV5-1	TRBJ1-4	CASSLDGGVNEKLFF	TGCGCCAGCAGCTTGGATGGGGGCGTAAATGAAAAACTGTTTTTT
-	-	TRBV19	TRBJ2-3	CASSPGVQRGTDTQYF	TGTGCCAGTAGTCCGGGAGTACAGCGGGGCACAGATACGCAGTATTTT
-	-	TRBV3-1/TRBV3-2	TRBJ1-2	CASISTAAYGYTF	TGTGCCAGCATCTCTACAGCCGCCTATGGCTACACCTTC
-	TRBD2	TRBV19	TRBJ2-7	CASRDRVNSGTSGRDYEQYF	TGTGCCAGTAGAGACAGAGTAAATTCCGGGACTAGCGGGAGGGACTACGAGCAGTACTTC
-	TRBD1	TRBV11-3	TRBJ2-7	CASSSQPGQGAYEQYF	TGTGCCAGCAGCTCACAGCCGGGACAGGGGGCTTACGAGCAGTACTTC
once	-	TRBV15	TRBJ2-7	CATSKPGADEQYF	TGTGCCACCAGCAAACCAGGGGCCGACGAGCAGTACTTC
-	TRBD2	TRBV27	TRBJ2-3	CASSSLPGGTDTQYF	TGTGCCAGCAGTTCCCTACCGGGAGGGACAGATACGCAGTATTTT